This T cell receptor (beta chain) was identified during a study of T-cell reconstitution after alpha-beta-depleted transplantation in children. Findings and limits, study-wide: Reported findings indicate that, about two months after transplant, alpha-beta T cells came from several hundred expanded clones, which were derived from non-depleted graft cells. Diversity of TCRbeta at day 60 was high in some patients, arising from surviving recipient T cells and thymic progenitors. Among T cells one year after transplant, newly produced cells accounted for most counts and diversity.

CDR1 is SGHTA, CDR2 FQGNSA, per germline. The CDR3 is made up of 14 amino acids. Trimming cost V 3 bases and J 8 bases; bases outside gene matches: 7. Unique molecular identifiers were built into the TCRbeta library. TCRdb reanalysed the PCR reads using MiXCR and keeps one entry per CDR3 protein. Among over 45,000 distinct CDR3 sequences, around a tenth were seen once, and the ten largest hold 25% to 30%. This clonotype has ten or more counts. Antigen unknown. This chain links TRBV7-2 with TRBJ2-3, with 8 bases aligning to TRBD2. The sequencing used PBMCs, mostly from graft donor cells, collected 60 days after TCRalphabeta/CD19-depleted stem cell transplant. The receptor's source is a male patient aged 2-15 years who had a stem cell transplant for chronic granulomatous disease, so the T cells may come from the graft donor. The chain's CDR3 is CASSLGTSWATQYF. The CDR3 DNA reads TGTGCCAGCAGCTTGGGGACTAGTTGGGCTACGCAGTATTTT.